This T cell receptor (beta chain) was sequenced during a study of cytomegalovirus exposure and HLA in healthy donors. With 60 Vbeta and 13 Jbeta primers, the PCR was carried out. Assay: immunoSEQ multiplex PCR; the TCRdb copy retains only in-frame clones and omits some. Here the sample spans some 190,000 clones, roughly 77% being singletons. Germline-derived CDR1 and CDR2 are SQVTM and ANQGSEA. V lost 0 bases, J lost 6 bases, and 10 bases stayed unmatched. The CDR3 length is 16 residues. Sampled while nominally healthy, donors likely had unrecorded immune exposures. The chain couples TRBV29-1 to TRBJ2-7; 11 nucleotides line up with TRBD2. The source of this sequence is a man under 40 in good health and CMV-seropositive. The sequenced sample was PBMCs. CDR3 amino acids: CSVEDGLAGGGSEQYF. CDR3 nucleotide sequence: TGCAGCGTTGAAGATGGGCTAGCGGGAGGAGGTAGCGAGCAGTACTTC.